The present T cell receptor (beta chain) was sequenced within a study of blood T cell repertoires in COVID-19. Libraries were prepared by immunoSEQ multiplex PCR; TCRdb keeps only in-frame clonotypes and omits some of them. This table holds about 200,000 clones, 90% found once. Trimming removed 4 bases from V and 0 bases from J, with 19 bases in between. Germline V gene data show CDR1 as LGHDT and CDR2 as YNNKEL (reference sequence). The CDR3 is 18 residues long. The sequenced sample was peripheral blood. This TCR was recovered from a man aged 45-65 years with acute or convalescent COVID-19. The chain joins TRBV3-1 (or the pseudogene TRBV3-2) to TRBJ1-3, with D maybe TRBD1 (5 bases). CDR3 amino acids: CASSPMPRDSNSGNTIYF. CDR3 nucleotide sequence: TGTGCCAGCAGCCCCATGCCCCGGGACTCAAACTCTGGAAACACCATATATTTT.